This TCR beta chain was obtained from a study of blood T cell repertoires in COVID-19. On the study more broadly: Samples came from the United States, Italy and Spain, spanning acute and convalescent COVID-19. T cells, B-cell-depleted T cells, or PBMCs provided the cDNA or gDNA that served as material.

In the original analysis: Nucleated cell counts were estimated from reference gene primer amplification. Here immunoSEQ multiplex PCR was the method, and the copy in TCRdb shows in-frame clones only, minus some. V, J and clone size are those of that table, while D and trimming were read from the DNA. In the table there are about 150,000 clones, around 85% of which are singletons. Deletions cut 5 bases from V and 7 bases from J, with 14 bases between. The CDR3 has 13 amino acids. Germline V gives CDR1 SGHAT, CDR2 FQDESV (reference sequence). The specimen sequenced was peripheral blood. The rearrangement joins TRBV11-1 to TRBJ1-2; D perhaps matches TRBD1 (5 bases). The TCR was taken from a woman aged 70 to 79 with acute or convalescent COVID-19. The CDR3 spells CASSPSGTLGYTF. The CDR3 DNA is TGTGCCAGCAGCCCCAGCGGGACGCTTGGCTACACCTTC. Drawing the rest from reference TRBV11-1 and TRBJ1-2, the complete variable domain is EAEVAQSPRYKITEKSQAVAFWCDPISGHATLYWYRQILGQGPELLVQFQDESVVDDSQLPKDRFSAERLKGVDSTLKIQPAELGDSAMYLCASSPSGTLGYTFGSGTRLTVV.